This T cell receptor (beta chain) was sequenced for a study of blood T cell repertoires in COVID-19. The overall study: Specimens from acute and convalescent COVID-19 originated in the United States, Italy and Spain. Sources were T cells, B-cell-depleted T cells, or PBMCs; the material itself was cDNA or gDNA.

Trimming removed 6 bases from V and 0 bases from J, with 10 bases in between. Germline V lookup: CDR1 SGHNT, CDR2 YYREEE (reference sequence). The CDR3 is made up of 13 amino acids. Methods used by the authors: The authors estimated nucleated cell counts from reference gene primer amplification. Only in-frame clones appear in the TCRdb table, and some are missing; sequencing was by immunoSEQ multiplex PCR. Clone size and V and J calls were adopted from that table, with D and trimming inferred from the DNA. This sample has approximately 220,000 clones, with roughly four fifths found just once. The source material was peripheral blood. This chain joins TRBV5-4 and TRBJ2-7; D ambiguous. The sequence was obtained from a woman aged 55-75 years with acute or convalescent COVID-19. Here the CDR3 reads CASTNRSSYEQYF. The CDR3, as DNA: TGTGCCAGCACAAATAGGAGCTCCTACGAGCAGTACTTC.